These 3 T cell receptor beta chains were all obtained from the same sample, sequenced in a study of Graves' ophthalmopathy and Graves' hyperthyroidism listed by TCRdb under 2018. Instrument on record: Illumina HiSeq 2000. For repertoire sequencing, the TCR beta CDR3 regions were amplified from RNA transcripts. The first round was an RT-PCR using HTBI primers with the Qiagen OneStep RT-PCR kit, and this first round was followed by a second-round multiplex PCR, then size selection and purification. TCRdb passed the public sequencing reads through fastp at Q25 and MiXCR, retaining productive beta sequences. Every CDR3 protein is listed once, alongside the most common genes and DNA of its rows. Across this sample there are fewer than 600,000 distinct CDR3 sequences, with about 15% seen only once. 9.8% of the sample is taken by the ten largest. Sequenced sample: blood. These receptors were taken from a woman aged 25 to 39 with Graves' ophthalmopathy. Donor details come from another sample of the same person, matched by shared clones.

The gene calls are TRBV28 and TRBJ1-5; D uncertain. V gave up 7 bases and J gave up 2 bases, with 12 bases separating them. Germline V gene lookup returns CDR1 MDHEN and CDR2 SYDVKM. The CDR3 is 14 residues long. CDR3 sequence reads: CASNPPGRNQPQHF. The CDR3 DNA follows: TGTGCCAGCAATCCACCTGGGCGCAATCAGCCCCAGCATTTT.

This clonotype has a count of ten or more. V usage is TRBV30 and J usage is TRBJ2-7, with D hard to call. Germline V gene data show CDR1 as GTSNPN and CDR2 as SVGIG (reference sequence). V was shortened by 6 bases and J by 0 bases, with 9 bases between the two germline ends. This CDR3 has 12 residues. The CDR3 sequence: CACQSGSYEQYF. The CDR3, as DNA: TGTGCCTGCCAGTCAGGCTCCTACGAGCAGTACTTC. Full variable domain (missing parts from reference TRBV30 and TRBJ2-7): SQTIHQWPATLVQPVGSPLSLECTVEGTSNPNLYWYRQAAGRGLQLLFYSVGIGQISSEVPQNLSASRPQDRQFILSSKKLLLSDSGFYLCACQSGSYEQYFGPGTRLTVT.

This clonotype was counted at least ten times. J is TRBJ1-1 and V is TRBV12-3 or TRBV12-4, with D possibly being TRBD1 (5 bases). CDR3 length: 15 residues. V was cut by 7 bases and J by 1 base, with 16 bases left in between. DNA for the CDR3: TGTGCCAGCAAACACCCCGACGGGGGGAACACTGAAGCTTTCTTT. This codes for CASKHPDGGNTEAFF.